Following are 29 T cell receptor beta chains from one sample sequenced in a study of early T cells in non-severe SARS-CoV-2 infection. TCRdb ran MiXCR on the 5' RACE reads and lists one entry per CDR3 protein. The sample records 30,000 to 35,000 distinct CDR3 sequences, about 6.7% being singletons. Sequencing was done on a sample of whole blood. These receptor sequences come from an adult who was a healthcare worker with PCR-confirmed SARS-CoV-2 infection or an uninfected control (not recorded which).

This clonotype was seen only a few times. The chain links TRBV20-1 to TRBJ2-7; 9 nucleotides match TRBD2. Germline-derived CDR1 and CDR2 are DFQATT and SNEGSKA (reference sequence). J gave up 5 bases and V 1 base, and 12 bases lay outside the gene matches. The CDR3 totals 16 residues. The CDR3, as DNA: TGCAGTGCTAGAGCGTCGGGCGGGAGGGTTGTCAACGAGCAGTACTTC. It codes for CSARASGGRVVNEQYF.

This clonotype was counted many times. The rearrangement links TRBV12-3 or TRBV12-4 to TRBJ1-4; weak D call: TRBD1 (6 bases). V shed 6 bases and J shed 4 bases, with 12 bases lying between them. The CDR3 sequence is 14 residues long. The CDR3 coding sequence is TGTGCCAGCAGCGCGGCAGGGGTTAATGAAAAACTGTTTTTT. Translating it yields CASSAAGVNEKLFF.

This clonotype was recorded many times. The DNA of the CDR3 is TGTGCCAGCAGTGAAGACACCGGGACAGGGCCCAACGTCCTGACTTTC. Protein product: CASSEDTGTGPNVLTF. The chain combines TRBV6-1 with TRBJ2-6; TRBD1 matches at 9 bases. This CDR3 spans 16 amino acids. Germline values: CDR1 MNHNS, CDR2 SASEGT. J was trimmed by 8 bases and V by 1 base; bases with no gene match: 6.

This clonotype was counted ten times or more. The chain is built from TRBV29-1 and TRBJ2-7; D may be TRBD2 (6 bases). V shed 4 bases and J shed 0 bases, with 16 bases lying between them. The CDR3 consists of 15 residues. In germline, CDR1 is SQVTM, CDR2 ANQGSEA. This CDR3 reads CSVVGGGGNSYEQYF. The DNA for the CDR3 is TGCAGCGTTGTAGGCGGAGGCGGGAACTCCTACGAGCAGTACTTC.

This clonotype was observed many times. The V gene is TRBV7-9, the J gene TRBJ1-2; D not certain. The germline gives CDR1 SEHNR, CDR2 FQNEAQ (reference sequence). The CDR3 has 12 amino acids. V was cut by 0 bases and J by 7 bases, with 6 bases left in between. The CDR3 protein is CASSLAGSGYTF. The CDR3 DNA is TGTGCCAGCAGCTTAGCGGGGAGTGGCTACACCTTC.

This clonotype was detected ten times or more. The J gene is TRBJ1-5, the V gene TRBV4-2; TRBD1 matches at 7 bases. After removal of 0 bases from V and 2 bases from J, the junction contained 4 bases not matched to a gene. Germline lookup yields CDR1 LGHNA and CDR2 YNFKEQ. The CDR3 is 16 amino acids. This CDR3 is CASSQDRGTGNQPQHF. DNA for the CDR3: TGTGCCAGCAGCCAAGATAGGGGGACAGGCAATCAGCCCCAGCATTTT.

A few counts support this clonotype. The chain has TRBV6-6 and TRBJ2-7; 9 bases are a match to TRBD2. Germline V gene sequence: CDR1 MNHNY, CDR2 SVGAGI (reference sequence). The V gene end was trimmed by 7 bases and the J gene end by 1 base; junction bases not matched to a gene: 5. This CDR3 comprises 14 residues. CDR3 amino acids: CASIPTSGSYEQYF. The CDR3 DNA reads as TGTGCCAGCATCCCGACTAGCGGTTCCTACGAGCAGTACTTC.

The V call is TRBV20-1, the J call TRBJ2-5, with no clear D. V lost 1 base and J 5 bases, leaving 11 bases between the germline ends. The CDR3 runs to 13 residues. CDR1 is DFQATT, CDR2 SNEGSKA, per germline (reference sequence). The CDR3 DNA reads TGCAGTGCTAGAGTCGGAAACTGGGAGACCCAGTACTTC. Amino acids: CSARVGNWETQYF.

This clonotype has a count of ten or more. V usage is TRBV25-1 and J usage is TRBJ1-2, with D perhaps matching TRBD1 (6 bases). The germline gives CDR1 MGHDK, CDR2 SYGVNS. The CDR3 consists of 15 residues. V lost 0 bases and J lost 5, with 13 bases in between. The CDR3 coding sequence is TGTGCCAGCAGTGAATACAAGGGACACCCATATGGCTACACCTTC. It is translated as CASSEYKGHPYGYTF.

The chain has TRBV20-1 and TRBJ2-7; 8 bases map to TRBD2. This CDR3 comprises 14 residues. The germline gives CDR1 DFQATT, CDR2 SNEGSKA (reference sequence). V lost 0 bases and J lost 3; bases outside the gene matches: 4. As DNA, the CDR3 is TGCAGTGCTAGAGACCCAACTAGCGGCTACGAGCAGTACTTC. Translating gives CSARDPTSGYEQYF.

This clonotype has a count of ten or more. The gene calls are TRBV11-2 and TRBJ2-1; D gene unclear. Germline assignment: CDR1 SGHAT and CDR2 FQNNGV. V was shortened by 4 bases and J by 6 bases, with 16 bases between the two germline ends. The CDR3 loop spans 15 amino acids. The CDR3 is CASSSQEGQLNEQFF. In DNA form, the CDR3 reads TGTGCCAGCAGCTCGCAAGAAGGGCAGCTCAATGAGCAGTTCTTC.

About this clonotype: A much larger clonotype is one base distant, so this may be a read error. The chain has TRBV20-1 and TRBJ2-1; 10 bases match TRBD1. Unmatched junction bases numbered 7, after V lost 4 bases and J lost 7 bases. The CDR3 runs to 14 residues. Germline-derived CDR1 and CDR2 are DFQATT and SNEGSKA (reference sequence). CDR3 residues: CSATGQGVGNEQFF. The CDR3 nucleotides are TGCAGTGCTACCGGACAGGGGGTGGGTAATGAGCAGTTCTTC.

At least ten counts were recorded for this clonotype. The chain joins TRBV7-6 to TRBJ1-2, with D possibly being TRBD1 (5 bases). V lost 5 bases and J lost 4, with 11 bases in between. This CDR3 contains 13 residues. Germline CDR1 reads SGHVS; CDR2 reads FNYEAQ. CDR3 amino acids: CASSPTEAYGYTF. The DNA of the CDR3 is TGTGCCAGCAGCCCGACAGAAGCCTATGGCTACACCTTC.

The sample holds many counts of this clonotype. The chain is built from TRBV5-4 and TRBJ1-6, with 8 bases lining up with TRBD1. This CDR3 has 14 residues. CDR1 is SGHNT, CDR2 YYREEE, per germline (reference sequence). The V segment lost 1 base and the J segment 9 bases; nucleotides outside the gene matches: 3. The CDR3 nucleotides read TGTGCCAGCAGCTTGCCAGGGGGCAGTTCACCCCTCCACTTT. Translation: CASSLPGGSSPLHF. The whole variable domain, filled in from reference TRBV5-4 and TRBJ1-6, reads ETGVTQSPTHLIKTRGQQVTLRCSSQSGHNTVSWYQQALGQGPQFIFQYYREEENGRGNFPPRFSGLQFPNYSSELNVNALELDDSALYLCASSLPGGSSPLHFGNGTRLTVT.

This clonotype was picked up many times. The chain links TRBV11-2 to TRBJ2-7, with D perhaps matching TRBD1 (6 bases). V lost 5 bases to trimming and J lost 3 bases, with 14 bases between them. CDR1 is SGHAT, CDR2 FQNNGV, per germline. This CDR3 spans 14 amino acids. The CDR3 DNA follows: TGTGCCAGCAGCGGCGAGGGACACTTCTACGAGCAGTACTTC. The encoded protein is CASSGEGHFYEQYF. Full variable domain (outside the CDR3, taken from reference TRBV11-2 and TRBJ2-7): EAGVAQSPRYKIIEKRQSVAFWCNPISGHATLYWYQQILGQGPKLLIQFQNNGVVDDSQLPKDRFSAERLKGVDSTLKIQPAKLEDSAVYLCASSGEGHFYEQYFGPGTRLTVT.

There are many counts of this clonotype. This rearrangement joins TRBV11-2 to TRBJ2-3, with unresolved D. The germline CDR1 and CDR2 sequences are SGHAT and FQNNGV. The CDR3 has 16 amino acids. Trimming removed 4 bases from V and 2 bases from J, with 16 bases in between. CDR3 loop: CASSSGARPTTDTQYF. The CDR3 DNA reads TGTGCCAGCAGCTCTGGAGCACGACCTACCACAGATACGCAGTATTTT.

This clonotype was seen many times. The rearrangement uses TRBV5-6 and TRBJ2-5, with 7 bases that match TRBD2. Germline lookup yields CDR1 SGHDT and CDR2 YYEEEE. The CDR3 has 14 amino acids. V trimming: 0 bases; J trimming: 7 bases; junction bases outside the gene matches: 6. This CDR3 reads CASSLGLAVGTQYF. CDR3 nucleotide sequence: TGTGCCAGCAGCTTGGGACTAGCCGTGGGGACCCAGTACTTC. The full variable domain, in which reference TRBV5-6 and TRBJ2-5 provide the parts outside the CDR3, is DAGVTQSPTHLIKTRGQQVTLRCSPKSGHDTVSWYQQALGQGPQFIFQYYEEEERQRGNFPDRFSGHQFPNYSSELNVNALLLGDSALYLCASSLGLAVGTQYFGPGTRLLVL.

V gene TRBV15 combines with J gene TRBJ2-3; D gene ambiguous. Per the germline V gene, CDR1 is LNHNV and CDR2 is YYDKDF (reference sequence). Trimming left V 0 bases short and J 2 bases short, with 6 bases between. The CDR3 extends over 14 amino acids. CDR3 nucleotides: TGTGCCACCAGCAGAGATCTTCCCACAGATACGCAGTATTTT. This encodes CATSRDLPTDTQYF.

As for this clonotype: This may be a read error, as it is one base from a much larger clone. The V gene is TRBV6-2 or TRBV6-3, the J gene TRBJ2-7; 8 positions agree with TRBD2. The V gene's germline CDR1 is MNHEY and CDR2 SVGEGT. The CDR3 length is 13 residues. In nucleotides, the CDR3 is TGTGCCGGCAGTGTCAGCGGGGGACGAAGCAAGTACTTC. Its protein is CAGSVSGGRSKYF.

V usage is TRBV27 and J usage is TRBJ1-6; D is perhaps TRBD1 (6 bases). Trimming took 6 bases from V and 10 from J, leaving 28 bases between them. Germline V gene lookup returns CDR1 MNHEY and CDR2 SMNVEV (reference sequence). This CDR3 has 18 residues. The CDR3 spells CASSPTGFSLLRNSPLHF. In DNA, the CDR3 is TGTGCCAGCAGCCCTACAGGGTTCTCCCTCTTGAGGAACTCACCCCTCCACTTT.

This clonotype was counted a few times. The chain joins TRBV6-2 or TRBV6-3 to TRBJ1-4; TRBD1 matches 7 bases. V gave up 7 bases and J gave up 7 bases; unmatched junction bases: 9. The CDR3 contains 14 residues. Germline V lookup: CDR1 MNHEY, CDR2 SVGEGT. The CDR3 here is CASTAQGEAEKLFF. The CDR3 nucleotides are TGTGCCAGCACCGCTCAGGGGGAGGCTGAAAAACTGTTTTTT.

This clonotype appeared many times. This chain joins TRBV2 and TRBJ2-3; possible D gene TRBD2, 5 bases. The CDR3 loop spans 16 amino acids. CDR1 SNHLY and CDR2 FYNNEI come from the germline V gene. Between the trimmed V and J ends, which lost 1 base and 6 bases, there was a span of 17 bases. The CDR3 nucleotides are TGTGCCAGCAGTGAAGTTGCCAGCGGCCGGTCTGATACGCAGTATTTT. It is translated as CASSEVASGRSDTQYF.

This clonotype has at least ten counts. The V and J genes are TRBV5-1 and TRBJ2-7; 9 bases fit TRBD2. The V gene's germline CDR1 is SGHRS and CDR2 YFSETQ. J lost 5 bases, V lost 4 bases, and 7 bases had no gene match. This CDR3 has 14 amino acids. CDR3 DNA sequence: TGCGCCAGCAGCCCCGCTAGCGGGACCGACGAGCAGTACTTC. The encoded protein is CASSPASGTDEQYF.

V and J are TRBV11-2 and TRBJ2-7; D ambiguous. Germline CDR1 is SGHAT and CDR2 is FQNNGV. The CDR3 totals 13 residues. Between the trimmed V and J ends, which lost 0 bases and 6 bases, there was a span of 9 bases. The CDR3 region is CASSLDPRVEQYF. DNA for the CDR3: TGTGCCAGCAGCTTAGATCCCCGGGTCGAGCAGTACTTC.

J is TRBJ2-3 and V is TRBV29-1; D is perhaps TRBD1 (5 bases). This CDR3 is 14 amino acids long. Germline CDR1 reads SQVTM; CDR2 reads ANQGSEA. The ends were cut back, 2 bases at V and 2 bases at J, with 11 bases in the middle. CDR3 coding DNA: TGCAGCGTTGAATCAGGGTTGGACACAGATACGCAGTATTTT. Its translation is CSVESGLDTDTQYF.

A few counts support this clonotype. The CDR3 is CASSPSAGFNGYTF. For the CDR3, the DNA is TGTGCCAGCAGTCCCTCGGCAGGGTTTAATGGCTACACCTTC. This chain joins TRBV28 and TRBJ1-2, with D maybe TRBD1 (5 bases). Trimming shortened V by 5 bases and J by 6 bases, and 16 bases separated the two germline ends. The germline CDR1 and CDR2 sequences are MDHEN and SYDVKM. This CDR3 has 14 amino acids.

This clonotype was recorded at least ten times. The chain is built from TRBV6-1 and TRBJ2-1, with 13 bases aligning to TRBD2. The CDR3 loop spans 15 amino acids. V trimming: 10 bases; J trimming: 3 bases; junction bases outside the gene matches: 6. Per the germline V gene, CDR1 is MNHNS and CDR2 is SASEGT. The CDR3 coding sequence is TGTGCCACCCTGGGACTAGCGGGATACTACAATGAGCAGTTCTTC. This encodes CATLGLAGYYNEQFF.

The chain uses TRBV6-6 and TRBJ2-1; D possibly matches TRBD1 or TRBD2 (6 bases each). V shed 6 bases and J shed 12 bases, with 9 bases lying between them. The CDR3 consists of 10 residues. The germline V gene encodes CDR1 MNHNY and CDR2 SVGAGI (reference sequence). The CDR3 is CASRGGGQFF. As DNA, the CDR3 is TGTGCCAGCAGGGGGGGCGGGCAGTTCTTC.

This clonotype was observed at least ten times. The CDR3 region is CASSQQLLSGQFF. DNA of the CDR3: TGTGCCAGCAGCCAACAACTACTCTCTGGGCAGTTCTTC. V is TRBV3-1 and J is TRBJ2-1; D call uncertain. This CDR3 has 13 amino acids. The V and J ends lost 2 bases and 12 bases respectively, with 14 bases between them. The germline CDR1 and CDR2 sequences are LGHDT and YNNKEL (reference sequence).